The rows below give T cell receptor beta chains drawn from one sample of a study of human T cells and chemical hapten exposure. TCRdb recomputed calls from the RACE reads with MiXCR, one row per CDR3 protein. Of 100,000 to 150,000 distinct CDR3 sequences listed, around 11% are singletons. The sample consisted of whole blood, taken in connection with sensitization to the hapten diphenylcyclopropenone (DPC). The receptors derive from a woman between 45 and 65 years old with alopecia areata. Some clones in this sample may be carry-over from other donors' samples. CDR3s include the opening cysteine and the closing phenylalanine or tryptophan. The D gene is left open where the match is weak. Expanded clones get a size class; other rows say once, few or many, or leave the size out.

J | V | size | D | CDR3 | DNA
TRBJ2-1 | TRBV28 | - | - | CASSLVSTNEQFF | TGTGCCAGCAGTTTGGTCAGTACAAATGAGCAGTTCTTC
TRBJ2-7 | TRBV28 | few | TRBD1 | CASSRTTRDRARHEQYF | TGTGCCAGCAGTAGAACCACCAGGGACAGGGCAAGACACGAGCAGTACTTC
TRBJ2-7 | TRBV7-9 | many | - | CASSPRTGTYEQYF | TGTGCCAGCAGCCCCCGGACGGGCACCTACGAGCAGTACTTC
TRBJ2-3 | TRBV7-2 | few | TRBD1 | CASSLRTGRGPDTQYF | TGTGCCAGCAGCTTGCGGACAGGGAGAGGTCCAGATACGCAGTATTTT
TRBJ2-5 | TRBV7-6 | few | - | CASSLGAGGQETQYF | TGTGCCAGCAGCTTAGGGGCTGGCGGCCAAGAGACCCAGTACTTC
TRBJ2-7 | TRBV13 | many | TRBD2 | CASSPPAKRGYEQYF | TGTGCCAGCAGCCCACCAGCTAAGCGGGGGTACGAGCAGTACTTC
TRBJ1-4 | TRBV24-1 | many | TRBD1 | CATSDLKYWDRGCEKLFF | TGTGCCACCAGTGATTTAAAATACTGGGACAGGGGGTGTGAAAAACTGTTTTTT
TRBJ1-1 | TRBV27 | - | - | CASSPTANTEAFF | TGTGCCAGCAGTCCGACAGCGAACACTGAAGCTTTCTTT
TRBJ1-1 | TRBV12-3/TRBV12-4 | - | - | CASSYQGTTEAFF | TGTGCCAGCAGTTATCAGGGGACCACTGAAGCTTTCTTT
TRBJ2-7 | TRBV18 | - | - | CASSPEFYEQYF | TGTGCCAGCTCGCCGGAGTTCTACGAGCAGTACTTC
TRBJ2-7 | TRBV20-1 | many | - | CSASPYEQYF | TGCAGTGCCTCCCCCTACGAGCAGTACTTC
TRBJ2-5 | TRBV29-1 | many | TRBD1 | CSVVDRGRETQYF | TGCAGCGTTGTGGACAGGGGGCGAGAGACCCAGTACTTC
TRBJ2-7 | TRBV2 | many | - | CASSEALTVDEQYF | TGTGCCAGCAGTGAAGCGCTTACGGTTGACGAGCAGTACTTC
TRBJ1-6 | TRBV7-9 | - | - | CASRAPPAGEYGSPLHF | TGTGCCAGCAGAGCACCCCCGGCCGGGGAATATGGATCACCCCTCCACTTT
TRBJ2-3 | TRBV6-5 | many | - | CASSYTGRTDTQYF | TGTGCCAGCAGTTACACGGGCCGCACAGATACGCAGTATTTT
TRBJ1-1 | TRBV27 | few | TRBD1 | CASSRRRDRGTEAFF | TGTGCCAGCAGTCGCCGCCGGGACAGGGGGACTGAAGCTTTCTTT
TRBJ1-1 | TRBV5-5 | - | TRBD1 | CASTDGTGGPEAFF | TGTGCCAGCACGGACGGGACAGGGGGCCCTGAAGCTTTCTTT
TRBJ1-1 | TRBV6-5 | - | - | CASSYGGGVNGAFF | TGTGCCAGCAGTTACGGTGGCGGGGTTAATGGAGCTTTCTTT
TRBJ2-2 | TRBV6-5 | many | - | CASSYSNTGELFF | TGTGCCAGCAGTTACTCGAACACCGGGGAGCTGTTTTTT
TRBJ2-4 | TRBV7-2 | few | - | CASSWRDSDIQYF | TGTGCCAGCAGCTGGAGGGACTCGGACATTCAGTACTTC
TRBJ2-1 | TRBV24-1 | many | TRBD1 | CATSGWDRGLDEQFF | TGTGCCACCAGTGGGTGGGACAGGGGTCTGGATGAGCAGTTCTTC
TRBJ2-2 | TRBV7-2 | - | TRBD1 | CASRLDRVDGELFF | TGTGCCAGCAGGTTGGACAGGGTGGACGGGGAGCTGTTTTTT
TRBJ1-5 | TRBV5-6 | - | - | CASSSRQENQPQHF | TGTGCCAGCAGCTCCCGACAGGAGAATCAGCCCCAGCATTTT
TRBJ2-4 | TRBV10-3 | few | - | CAISEGWIQYF | TGTGCCATCAGTGAGGGATGGATTCAGTACTTC
TRBJ2-7 | TRBV5-6 | few | - | CASSPRGEGSSYEQYF | TGTGCCAGCAGCCCGAGGGGGGAGGGCTCCTCCTACGAGCAGTACTTC
TRBJ1-6 | TRBV6-5 | - | - | CASTGYNSPLHF | TGTGCCAGCACCGGATATAATTCACCCCTCCACTTT
TRBJ1-5 | TRBV29-1 | - | - | CSAETDSNQPQHF | TGCAGCGCCGAGACAGATTCCAATCAGCCCCAGCATTTT
TRBJ1-1 | TRBV6-5 | - | - | CASSYSKWTADGAFF | TGTGCCAGCAGTTACTCGAAATGGACGGCGGACGGAGCTTTCTTT
TRBJ2-3 | TRBV5-1 | many | TRBD2 | CASSLDGTTTDTQYF | TGCGCCAGCAGCTTGGACGGGACTACCACAGATACGCAGTATTTT
TRBJ2-5 | TRBV12-3/TRBV12-4 | few | - | CASSLGGGETQYF | TGTGCCAGCAGTTTAGGGGGCGGAGAGACCCAGTACTTC
TRBJ2-3 | TRBV28 | many | - | CASSSSGRTDTQYF | TGTGCCAGCAGTTCAAGTGGCCGCACAGATACGCAGTATTTT
TRBJ2-1 | TRBV20-1 | many | TRBD2 | CSAGTTYSSSYNEQFF | TGCAGTGCCGGGACTACCTATTCGAGCTCCTACAATGAGCAGTTCTTC
TRBJ2-7 | TRBV28 | few | - | CASNRAEIYEQYF | TGTGCCAGCAACAGGGCCGAGATCTACGAGCAGTACTTC
TRBJ2-5 | TRBV7-2 | few | TRBD2 | CASSRGTSGRETQYF | TGTGCCAGCAGCCGTGGGACTAGCGGGAGAGAGACCCAGTACTTC
TRBJ1-5 | TRBV2 | - | - | CASRPWTSNQPQHF | TGTGCCAGCAGGCCCTGGACTAGCAATCAGCCCCAGCATTTT
TRBJ1-2 | TRBV29-1 | few | - | CSVEDEGGYGYTF | TGCAGCGTTGAAGATGAGGGGGGCTATGGCTACACCTTC
TRBJ2-7 | TRBV2 | few | TRBD2 | CASTPAGGPYEQYF | TGTGCCAGCACTCCAGCGGGAGGGCCCTACGAGCAGTACTTC
TRBJ1-5 | TRBV13 | many | - | CASSLGNSNQPQHF | TGTGCCAGCAGCTTAGGGAATAGCAATCAGCCCCAGCATTTT
TRBJ2-7 | TRBV20-1 | many | TRBD2 | CSALPGREAYEQYF | TGCAGTGCTCTTCCCGGGCGGGAGGCCTACGAGCAGTACTTC
TRBJ2-5 | TRBV28 | few | - | CASSFGKTQYF | TGTGCCAGCAGTTTCGGAAAGACCCAGTACTTC
TRBJ2-7 | TRBV30 | few | - | CAWSVIGDGEQYF | TGTGCCTGGAGTGTGATCGGGGACGGGGAGCAGTACTTC
TRBJ1-2 | TRBV28 | many | - | CAIAGEAGTYGYTF | TGTGCCATCGCAGGGGAGGCAGGGACCTATGGCTACACCTTC
TRBJ2-7 | TRBV2 | many | TRBD2 | CASRLAGGGYEQYF | TGTGCCAGCAGGCTAGCGGGAGGAGGATACGAGCAGTACTTC
TRBJ1-2 | TRBV28 | many | - | CASRGPRGREGGYTF | TGTGCCAGCAGGGGCCCCCGGGGCAGGGAAGGTGGCTACACCTTC
TRBJ2-2 | TRBV20-1 | few | - | CSAVLPGRSVPVGELFF | TGCAGTGCTGTATTACCTGGACGGTCGGTTCCAGTCGGGGAGCTGTTTTTT
TRBJ2-1 | TRBV7-6 | many | - | CASSLAPRTPQFF | TGTGCCAGCAGCTTAGCGCCCAGGACACCTCAGTTCTTC
TRBJ2-3 | TRBV6-5 | few | TRBD2 | CASIPAGEYTQYF | TGTGCCAGCATTCCAGCGGGAGAGTATACGCAGTATTTT
TRBJ2-3 | TRBV7-2 | many | - | CASSLISDTQYF | TGTGCCAGCAGCTTAATATCAGATACGCAGTATTTT
TRBJ2-2 | TRBV6-2/TRBV6-3 | many | TRBD2 | CASSSLAVQGELFF | TGTGCCAGCAGTTCCCTAGCGGTACAAGGGGAGCTGTTTTTT
TRBJ1-4 | TRBV4-3 | - | - | CASSQDSGGGIREKLFF | TGCGCCAGCAGCCAAGATAGTGGGGGGGGTATAAGGGAAAAACTGTTTTTT
TRBJ2-3 | TRBV24-1 | few | - | CATSDPTRDGTDTQYF | TGTGCCACCAGTGATCCAACCCGGGACGGGACAGATACGCAGTATTTT
TRBJ2-7 | TRBV18 | - | - | CASSPRRSDSYEQYF | TGTGCCAGCTCACCACGAAGATCCGACTCCTACGAGCAGTACTTC
TRBJ2-1 | TRBV15 | few | - | CATSRDWDRGQREGPNEQFF | TGTGCCACCAGCAGAGATTGGGACAGGGGACAGCGGGAGGGCCCTAATGAGCAGTTCTTC
TRBJ1-2 | TRBV4-1 | few | - | CASSQAPGANYGYTF | TGCGCCAGCAGCCAAGCCCCCGGAGCAAACTATGGCTACACCTTC
TRBJ1-5 | TRBV3-1 | few | - | CASSQDIDQPQHF | TGTGCCAGCAGCCAAGATATTGATCAGCCCCAGCATTTT